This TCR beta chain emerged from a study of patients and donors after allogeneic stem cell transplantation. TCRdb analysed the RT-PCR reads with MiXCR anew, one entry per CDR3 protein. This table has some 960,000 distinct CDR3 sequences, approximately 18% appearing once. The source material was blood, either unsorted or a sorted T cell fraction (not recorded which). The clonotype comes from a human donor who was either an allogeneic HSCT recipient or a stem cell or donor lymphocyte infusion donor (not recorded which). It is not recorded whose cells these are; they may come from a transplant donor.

CDR3 nucleotide sequence: TGTGCCAGCAGCTTAACGCGAAGGGGGAGAGAGGATGAGCAGTTCTTC. Its protein is CASSLTRRGREDEQFF. The chain recombines TRBV7-3 with TRBJ2-1, with a possible D match to TRBD1 (6 bases). The CDR3 has 16 residues. The ends were cut back, 0 bases at V and 8 bases at J, with 17 bases in the middle. Germline CDR1 reads SGHTA; CDR2 reads FQGTGA.